These 11 T cell receptor beta chains were sequenced from one sample in a study of cytomegalovirus exposure and HLA in healthy donors. The study ran its PCR with 60 Vbeta and 13 Jbeta primers. Sequenced by immunoSEQ multiplex PCR; TCRdb stores in-frame clones only, minus some. In the table there are about 130,000 clones, approximately 90% of which are singletons. The sequencing input was PBMCs. The receptors originated from a woman in her twenties or thirties in good health and CMV-seronegative.

This clone is a singleton in its sample. The V and J genes are TRBV4-3 and TRBJ1-6; perhaps TRBD1 as D (5 bases). The CDR3 covers 17 residues. CDR1 and CDR2 from the germline V gene are LGHNA and YSLEER. The V and J ends lost 4 bases and 3 bases respectively, with 16 bases between them. The CDR3 DNA reads as TGCGCCAGCAGCCCCGTGGGGGGTGAATTCTATAATTCACCCCTCCACTTT. This translates into CASSPVGGEFYNSPLHF.

The CDR3 DNA reads as TGTGCCAGAAGCCCTGCGGGTAGCTCCTACAATGAGCAGTTCTTC. The encoded protein is CARSPAGSSYNEQFF. V is TRBV5-3 and J is TRBJ2-1; TRBD2 is a possible D gene (5 bases). TRBV5-3 is designated an ORF whose function remains uncertain. V lost 4 bases, J lost 0 bases, and 11 bases lay in between. CDR3 length: 15 amino acids.

V gene TRBV5-1 combines with J gene TRBJ1-1; 9 nucleotides match TRBD1. The CDR3 extends over 14 amino acids. The V gene's germline CDR1 is SGHRS and CDR2 YFSETQ. Trimming removed 4 bases from V and 5 bases from J; junction bases left unmatched: 6. The CDR3 DNA reads as TGCGCCAGCAGCCCGGGACAGGGATTGACTGAAGCTTTCTTT. Amino acid sequence: CASSPGQGLTEAFF.

The rearrangement links TRBV28 to TRBJ2-6; TRBD1 agrees at 9 bases. The germline CDR1 and CDR2 sequences are MDHEN and SYDVKM. The CDR3 consists of 19 residues. V lost 6 bases, J lost 0 bases, and 12 bases stayed unmatched. The CDR3 bases are TGTGCCAGCAGGGGACAGGGTTCTCCTCTGAGCTCTGGGGCCAACGTCCTGACTTTC. It specifies CASRGQGSPLSSGANVLTF.

The rearrangement links TRBV28 to TRBJ1-2; D ambiguous. Trimming pared 6 bases from V and 7 bases from J, leaving 21 bases between. This CDR3 contains 15 residues. In germline, CDR1 is MDHEN, CDR2 SYDVKM. The CDR3 is CASSPVAGLSSGYTF. CDR3 DNA sequence: TGTGCCAGCAGCCCCGTGGCGGGCCTTTCGAGTGGCTACACCTTC.

V is TRBV9 and J is TRBJ2-1; possible D gene TRBD2, 6 bases. The CDR3 runs to 14 residues. V shed 4 bases and J shed 4 bases, with 12 bases lying between them. Germline V CDR1 and CDR2: SGDLS, YYNGEE. CDR3 sequence: CASSRDWGYNEQFF. The CDR3 region has the DNA TGTGCCAGCAGCCGGGACTGGGGATACAATGAGCAGTTCTTC. The full variable domain, with the rest looked up from reference TRBV9 and TRBJ2-1, is DSGVTQTPKHLITATGQRVTLRCSPRSGDLSVYWYQQSLDQGLQFLIQYYNGEERAKGNILERFSAQQFPDLHSELNLSSLELGDSALYFCASSRDWGYNEQFFGPGTRLTVL.

The rearrangement uses TRBV19 and TRBJ1-4; 7 nucleotides align to TRBD1. The CDR3 covers 15 residues. Germline assignment: CDR1 LNHDA and CDR2 SQIVND (reference sequence). The V and J ends lost 3 bases and 6 bases, in that order; junction bases with no gene match: 7. The CDR3 reads CASSMAGQRDEKLFF. The CDR3 DNA follows: TGTGCCAGTAGTATGGCGGGACAGCGAGATGAAAAACTGTTTTTT. Full variable domain (remainder filled in from reference TRBV19 and TRBJ1-4): DGGITQSPKYLFRKEGQNVTLSCEQNLNHDAMYWYRQDPGQGLRLIYYSQIVNDFQKGDIAEGYSVSREKKESFPLTVTSAQKNPTAFYLCASSMAGQRDEKLFFGSGTQLSVL.

The J gene is TRBJ2-7, the V gene TRBV27, with D maybe TRBD2 (6 bases). Trimming left V 6 bases short and J 4 bases short, with 22 bases between. The CDR3 runs 16 residues. Germline V gene sequence: CDR1 MNHEY, CDR2 SMNVEV (reference sequence). This chain's CDR3 is CASRTFLRRGKYEQYF. The DNA of the CDR3 is TGTGCCAGCAGGACCTTTTTAAGGCGGGGCAAGTACGAGCAGTACTTC.

The chain recombines TRBV6-5 with TRBJ2-5, with TRBD1 matching 8 bases. CDR3 length: 16 residues. J was trimmed by 2 bases and V by 0 bases; bases with no gene match: 5. In germline, CDR1 is MNHEY, CDR2 SVGAGI. The DNA of the CDR3 is TGTGCCAGCAGTTACTCCTGGACAGGGCTACAAGAGACCCAGTACTTC. Translation gives CASSYSWTGLQETQYF.

This chain uses TRBV29-1 with TRBJ1-2; 8 positions match TRBD1. The germline gives CDR1 SQVTM, CDR2 ANQGSEA. The CDR3 contains 12 residues. V lost 3 bases and J lost 7; bases outside the gene matches: 4. The CDR3 bases are TGCAGCGTTGACAGGGGGCGCGGTGGCTACACCTTC. This sequence encodes CSVDRGRGGYTF.

This chain connects TRBV29-1 to TRBJ2-3; 16 nucleotides agree with TRBD2. The CDR3 loop spans 19 amino acids. Unmatched junction bases numbered 13, after V lost 3 bases and J lost 4 bases. The V gene's germline CDR1 is SQVTM and CDR2 ANQGSEA. The CDR3 here is CSVEGLAGGPLRTADTQYF. CDR3 coding DNA: TGCAGCGTTGAGGGACTAGCGGGAGGGCCGTTAAGAACGGCAGATACGCAGTATTTT.